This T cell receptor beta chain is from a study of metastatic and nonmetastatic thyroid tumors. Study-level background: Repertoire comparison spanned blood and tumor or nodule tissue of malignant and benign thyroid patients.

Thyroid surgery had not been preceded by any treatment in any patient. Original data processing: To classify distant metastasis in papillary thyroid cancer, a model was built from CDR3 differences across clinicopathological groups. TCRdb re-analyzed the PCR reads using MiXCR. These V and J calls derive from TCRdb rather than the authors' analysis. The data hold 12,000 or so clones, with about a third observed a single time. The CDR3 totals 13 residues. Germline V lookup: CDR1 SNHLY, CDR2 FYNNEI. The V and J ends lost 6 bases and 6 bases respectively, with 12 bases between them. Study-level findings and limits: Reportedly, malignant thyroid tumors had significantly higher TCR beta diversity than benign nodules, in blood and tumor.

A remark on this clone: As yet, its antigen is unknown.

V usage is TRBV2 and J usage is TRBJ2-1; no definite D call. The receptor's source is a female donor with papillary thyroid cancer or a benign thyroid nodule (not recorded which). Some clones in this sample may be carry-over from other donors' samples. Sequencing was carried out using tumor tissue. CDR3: CASSDPPANEQFF. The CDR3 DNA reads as TGTGCCAGCAGCGATCCTCCAGCCAATGAGCAGTTCTTC.